The clone carrying this TCR beta chain was found many times. Its antigen is still unknown. The output of every sequencing run, over 160 million TCR-beta sequences, came from 15-18 subjects. TCRdb processed the 5' RACE reads anew with MiXCR; each CDR3 protein has one entry. Among 39,000 or so distinct CDR3 sequences listed, 2.5% were seen once. The CDR3 totals 16 residues. The V end lost 3 bases, the J end lost 0 bases, and 13 bases lay between the germline ends. CDR1 is SGDLS and CDR2 is YYNGEE in the germline V gene. These data belong to a study of neurological immune-mediated disorders. Study-level points and caveats: Phylogenetic grouping assigned the repertoires of 18 of 34 multiple sclerosis patients to a single related-CDR3 cluster, which may represent a signature.

The specimen sequenced was PBMCs. The TCR was taken from a man aged 30-40 years with multiple sclerosis. This sequence joins TRBV9 and TRBJ2-1; no reliable D call. The DNA of the CDR3 is TGTGCCAGCAGCGCCCAACTTCGTAGCTCCTACAATGAGCAGTTCTTC. It yields the protein CASSAQLRSSYNEQFF. Complete variable domain (other parts from reference TRBV9 and TRBJ2-1): DSGVTQTPKHLITATGQRVTLRCSPRSGDLSVYWYQQSLDQGLQFLIQYYNGEERAKGNILERFSAQQFPDLHSELNLSSLELGDSALYFCASSAQLRSSYNEQFFGPGTRLTVL.